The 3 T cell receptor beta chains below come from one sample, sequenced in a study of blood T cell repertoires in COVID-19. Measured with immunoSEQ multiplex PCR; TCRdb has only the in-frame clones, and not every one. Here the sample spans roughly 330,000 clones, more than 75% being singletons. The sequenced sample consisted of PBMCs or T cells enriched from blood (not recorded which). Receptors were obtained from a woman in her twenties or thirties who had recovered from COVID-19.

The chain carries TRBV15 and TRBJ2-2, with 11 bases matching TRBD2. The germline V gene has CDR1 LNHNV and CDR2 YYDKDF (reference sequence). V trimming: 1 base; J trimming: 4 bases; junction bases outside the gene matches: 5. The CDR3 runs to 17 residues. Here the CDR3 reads CATSRAQTSGATGELFF. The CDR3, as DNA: TGTGCCACCAGCAGAGCCCAGACTAGCGGGGCCACCGGGGAGCTGTTTTTT.

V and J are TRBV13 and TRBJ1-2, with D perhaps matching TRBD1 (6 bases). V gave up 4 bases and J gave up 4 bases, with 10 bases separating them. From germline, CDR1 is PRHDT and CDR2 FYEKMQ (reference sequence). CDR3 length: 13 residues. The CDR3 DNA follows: TGTGCCAGCAGCTCTGGACAGACCTATGGCTACACCTTC. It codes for CASSSGQTYGYTF. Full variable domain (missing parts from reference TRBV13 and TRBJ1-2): AAGVIQSPRHLIKEKRETATLKCYPIPRHDTVYWYQQGPGQDPQFLISFYEKMQSDKGSIPDRFSAQQFSDYHSELNMSSLELGDSALYFCASSSGQTYGYTFGSGTRLTVV.

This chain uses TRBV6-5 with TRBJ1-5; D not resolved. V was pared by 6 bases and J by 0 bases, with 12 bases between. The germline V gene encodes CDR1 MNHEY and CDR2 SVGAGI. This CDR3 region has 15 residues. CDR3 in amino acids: CASSRHPYSNQPQHF. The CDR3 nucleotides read TGTGCCAGCAGCCGACACCCTTATAGCAATCAGCCCCAGCATTTT.